This T cell receptor (beta chain) was observed in a study of T cells in Graves' hyperthyroidism and ophthalmopathy. This clonotype was seen only a few times. This CDR3 has 12 amino acids. The germline V gene has CDR1 SQVTM and CDR2 ANQGSEA. V shed 3 bases, J shed 5 bases, and the junction held 3 bases outside the gene matches. Graves' hyperthyroidism was deemed stable absent ophthalmopathy progression within 18 months. RNA transcripts were the template for amplifying TCR beta CDR3 regions. HTBI primers were the set used in a first-round RT-PCR of the TCR CDR3. TCRdb re-called the multiplex PCR reads with MiXCR, one entry per CDR3 protein. The data show hundreds of thousands of distinct CDR3 sequences, around 40% seen once.

Input material: blood. V is TRBV29-1 and J is TRBJ2-5, with 7 bases that match TRBD2. This TCR came from a woman aged 40 to 50 with Graves' hyperthyroidism. CDR3 nucleotide sequence: TGCAGCGTTGAGGGAGGGACGGAGACCCAGTACTTC. Its translation: CSVEGGTETQYF.